Listed here is a single TCR beta chain. V lost 5 bases and J 7 bases, leaving 14 bases between the germline ends. The V gene's germline CDR1 is SEHNR and CDR2 FQNEAQ (reference sequence). CDR3 length: 14 amino acids. The sample comes from a study of control samples from healthy donors and cancer patients. TCRdb's table, derived via immunoSEQ multiplex PCR, lists solely in-frame clones and lacks some. Of tens of thousands of clones detected, 70% to 85% appear once; the ten largest clones hold around 20%. The genes are TRBV7-9 and TRBJ1-4; no clear D. Sequenced sample: PBMCs. The receptor's source is a man in his 60s with head and neck cancer. CDR3 nucleotides: TGTGCCAGCAGCATAACCTATTTGAGTGAAAAACTGTTTTTT. Amino acid sequence: CASSITYLSEKLFF.